These 7 T cell receptor beta chains came from one sample sequenced in a study of T cells expressing NK-cell markers. Each CDR3 protein gets one entry in TCRdb, which reprocessed the 5' RACE reads and gives no DNA. This sample carries 150,000 to 170,000 distinct CDR3 sequences, with roughly a third going to the ten biggest clones. Sequenced material: blood T cells: a sorted CD56 or NKG2C T cell subset, CD4+ or CD8+ T cells, or bulk PBMC T cells (not recorded which). Receptors originate from a woman aged 45-65 years in good health.

V is TRBV5-1 and J is TRBJ2-5. Germline-derived CDR1 and CDR2 are SGHRS and YFSETQ. The CDR3 extends over 16 amino acids. CDR3 in amino acids: CASSLDRDSYQETQYF.

The chain carries TRBV6-1 and TRBJ2-1; the TCRdb call, TRBD2, lacks DNA for checking. CDR3 length: 14 amino acids. The germline gives CDR1 MNHNS, CDR2 SASEGT. The CDR3 is CASSAPGLAGQQFF.

The chain is built from TRBV11-2 and TRBJ2-3; TCRdb picks TRBD1, but there is no DNA to check that call. There are 15 residues in the CDR3. Germline V gene data show CDR1 as SGHAT and CDR2 as FQNNGV. The CDR3 loop reads CASSFRGGTTDTQYF.

The chain recombines TRBV5-1 with TRBJ2-2. The CDR3 sequence is 14 residues long. Germline V gives CDR1 SGHRS, CDR2 YFSETQ. CDR3 sequence: CASRVRGYTGELFF.

The genes are TRBV4-1 and TRBJ2-3; TCRdb selects TRBD2, and the lack of DNA leaves this call unchecked. Per the germline V gene, CDR1 is MGHRA and CDR2 is YSYEKL. The CDR3 runs to 16 residues. The CDR3 here is CASSQLGLAGGLTQYF.

The rearrangement uses TRBV3-1 and TRBJ1-2; the D call of TRBD1 rests on TCRdb alone, since no DNA is present to check it. Germline CDR1 reads LGHDT; CDR2 reads YNNKEL (reference sequence). CDR3 length equals 15 residues. This chain's CDR3 is CASSQEGTGKGGYTF.

V and J are TRBV6-5 and TRBJ1-1; the TCRdb D gene call, TRBD1, has no DNA to confirm it. The CDR3 spans 19 residues. Germline loops: CDR1 MNHEY, CDR2 SVGAGI. CDR3 sequence: CASSYPRTGERGVNTEAFF.